The clone carrying this T cell receptor (beta chain) was counted between two and nine times. Its matching antigen is unknown. The sample belongs to a study of cytomegalovirus exposure and HLA in healthy donors. Study in general: When 300 to 500 donors were genotyped, roughly 78% of them were found to fall in the Caucasian-associated ancestry cluster. Study-wide findings and caveats: Apparent HLA restriction characterized most CMV-associated TCR beta chains in a later analysis. The HLA-A and HLA-B alleles of most subjects were reportedly predicted accurately from TCR beta sequences. Reportedly, fewer N-insertions than the roughly 700-donor mean appeared in an Asian-associated ancestry cluster in a later analysis.

The PCR had 60 Vbeta and 13 Jbeta primers. TCRdb's table, derived via immunoSEQ multiplex PCR, lists solely in-frame clones and lacks some. This sample has around 92,000 clones; about 76% occur once, and the top ten carry 7% to 10%. The source of this sequence is a human donor in good health. Sequences were obtained from PBMCs.

Here the CDR3 DNA reads TGTGCCAGCAGCTTGGGCAGAAATCAGCCCCAGCATTTT. Protein: CASSLGRNQPQHF. The J gene is TRBJ1-5, the V gene TRBV5-4; D remains ambiguous. V gave up 0 bases and J gave up 4 bases, with 5 bases separating them. This CDR3 region has 13 residues. Germline assignment: CDR1 SGHNT and CDR2 YYREEE (reference sequence).